The rows below give T cell receptor beta chains drawn from one sample of a study of shared clonotypes between healthy human individuals. The table came from immunoSEQ multiplex PCR; TCRdb's copy has only in-frame clones and leaves some out. The table shows about 510,000 clones, with 75% to 85% occurring only once. Sequenced: PBMCs. The receptors were gathered from a woman aged 40-49 years in good health. Some clones in this sample may be carry-over from other donors' samples. CDR3s include the opening cysteine and the closing phenylalanine or tryptophan. Fields, in order: D gene, clone size, V gene, J gene, CDR3 DNA, CDR3 protein. The D gene is left open where the match is weak. Clone size is given for some rows only: seen once, a few or many times, or a class if the clone is expanded.

>.|.|TRBV19|TRBJ1-1
TGTGCCAGTAGACCGTGGGGGTTGGACACTGAAGCTTTCTTT
CASRPWGLDTEAFF
>TRBD1|few|TRBV6-6|TRBJ1-1
TGTGCCAGCAGTTATGGGCAGGGGGCAGTCAAAGCTTTCTTT
CASSYGQGAVKAFF
>.|.|TRBV7-9|TRBJ2-7
TGTGCCAGCAGCTCACCGACTCCCTCGAGCGGCTACGAGCAGTACTTC
CASSSPTPSSGYEQYF
>.|.|TRBV2|TRBJ2-7
TGTGCCAGCAGGGGGCTGTACGAGCAGTACTTC
CASRGLYEQYF
>TRBD2|once|TRBV28|TRBJ2-3
TGTGCCAGCAGTCCTCAACTAGCGGGAGCCCTTGATACGCAGTATTTT
CASSPQLAGALDTQYF
>TRBD1|.|TRBV11-2|TRBJ1-4
TGTGCCAGCAGCAAGCCGACGGGACAGGGGGTAGATGAAAAACTGTTTTTT
CASSKPTGQGVDEKLFF
>.|.|TRBV30|TRBJ1-2
TGTGCCTGGAGTGTAGGACAGTGGGAAGGCTACACCTTC
CAWSVGQWEGYTF
>TRBD2|.|TRBV6-4|TRBJ2-3
TGTGCCAGCAGTGCACTAGCGACGGGCACAGATACGCAGTATTTT
CASSALATGTDTQYF
>.|.|TRBV30|TRBJ1-3
TGTGCCTGGAGCCGCAGGGTAGCCGCGGGAAACACCATATATTTT
CAWSRRVAAGNTIYF
>TRBD2|.|TRBV6-1|TRBJ2-7
TGTGCCAGCAGCCCGGGACTAGCTTCCTACGAGCAGTACTTC
CASSPGLASYEQYF
>TRBD1|.|TRBV28|TRBJ1-2
TGTGCCAGCTGGGGACAGGGGCCTAGGGATGGCTACACCTTC
CASWGQGPRDGYTF
>TRBD1|.|TRBV6-1|TRBJ2-5
TGTGCCAGCAGTGAAGTGGGGACAGTCCGCGGAAAGACCCAGTACTTC
CASSEVGTVRGKTQYF
>.|.|TRBV7-2|TRBJ2-7
TGTGCCAGCAGCCCCCACGGGGGTTACGAGCAGTACTTC
CASSPHGGYEQYF
>TRBD2|.|TRBV5-1|TRBJ2-7
TGCGCCAGCAGCGGAGGACTAGCGGGAGAGGGCTACGAGCAGTACTTC
CASSGGLAGEGYEQYF
>.|few|TRBV4-1|TRBJ1-5
TGCGCCAGCAGCCCTACCCAGCCCAATCAGCCCCAGCATTTT
CASSPTQPNQPQHF
>.|few|TRBV5-1|TRBJ2-5
TGCGCCAGCAGCTTCACGGGCCAACAAGAGACCCAGTACTTC
CASSFTGQQETQYF
>TRBD2|.|TRBV30|TRBJ2-7
TGTGCCTGGAGTGTACGAGATAGCGGGAGAGATTACGAGCAGTACTTC
CAWSVRDSGRDYEQYF
>.|.|TRBV18|TRBJ2-7
TGTGCCAGCTCACCTTCAGAGGGGGAGCAGTACTTC
CASSPSEGEQYF
>.|once|TRBV19|TRBJ2-3
TGTGCCAGTAGTGGGCAGCTATTCACAGATACGCAGTATTTT
CASSGQLFTDTQYF
>TRBD2|.|TRBV15|TRBJ2-5
TGTGCCACCAGCAGCCCGTCCGGGGGGGAGACCCAGTACTTC
CATSSPSGGETQYF
>.|.|TRBV19|TRBJ2-1
TGTGCCAGTAGCAACGTACACTACAATGAGCAGTTCTTC
CASSNVHYNEQFF
>.|.|TRBV19|TRBJ2-1
TGTGCCACCAGAGGGCGGTGGCGGGGATACAATGAGCAGTTCTTC
CATRGRWRGYNEQFF
>.|.|TRBV6-1|TRBJ2-3
TGTGCCAGCAGTGAAGGCCGCCAGGCGATGACAGATACGCAGTATTTT
CASSEGRQAMTDTQYF
>.|.|TRBV11-3|TRBJ1-1
TGTGCCAGCCGTTTGAACACTGAAGCTTTCTTT
CASRLNTEAFF
>TRBD1|few|TRBV5-1|TRBJ2-2
TGCGCCAGCAGCCGGGGACAGGGGATTGGAACCGGGGAGCTGTTTTTT
CASSRGQGIGTGELFF
>.|.|TRBV11-2|TRBJ2-4
TGTGCCAGCAGCTTCTCAGGGGTTGGAAACATTCAGTACTTC
CASSFSGVGNIQYF
>TRBD1|.|TRBV13|TRBJ2-1
TGTGCCAGCAGCAAGATCGCCGGGACAGGGGACTACAATGAGCAGTTCTTC
CASSKIAGTGDYNEQFF
>TRBD1|.|TRBV7-8|TRBJ2-7
TGTGCCAGCAGCAACGCCCTTCGACAGGGGGCTTTCAACGAGCAGTACTTC
CASSNALRQGAFNEQYF
>.|.|TRBV7-9|TRBJ1-2
TGTGCCAGCAGCCCGGACGGGCCCTATGGCTACACCTTC
CASSPDGPYGYTF
>.|.|TRBV27|TRBJ2-7
TGTGCCAGCAGTTTCGGGCGAGAAATACACGAGCAGTACTTC
CASSFGREIHEQYF
>.|.|TRBV18|TRBJ1-1
TGTGCCAGCTCACCACGCGCAGGGGCCATGAACACTGAAGCTTTCTTT
CASSPRAGAMNTEAFF
>TRBD1|.|TRBV2|TRBJ1-5
TGTGCCAGCACTCACTTGGACAGGGCCGACAGGCAGCCCCAGCATTTT
CASTHLDRADRQPQHF
>.|few|TRBV30|TRBJ1-5
TGTGCCTGGAGCCCGGGTCGAGATCAGCCCCAGCATTTT
CAWSPGRDQPQHF
>.|.|TRBV6-5|TRBJ1-6
TGTGCCAGCGGGCGACAGAATAATTCACCCCTCCACTTT
CASGRQNNSPLHF
>TRBD2|many|TRBV28|TRBJ2-3
TGTGCCAGCAGTTTATTGGGTAGCGGGAGCACAGATACGCAGTATTTT
CASSLLGSGSTDTQYF
>.|.|TRBV11-2|TRBJ1-1
TGTGCCAGCAGCTTAGATACCTACACTGAAGCTTTCTTT
CASSLDTYTEAFF
>.|.|TRBV4-1|TRBJ2-5
TGCGCCAGCAGCCAAGGTTTTCGGGACACCCGGTGGGCCCAGTACTTC
CASSQGFRDTRWAQYF
>.|.|TRBV18|TRBJ1-5
TGTGCCAGCTCACCCTATAGCAATCAGCCCCAGCATTTT
CASSPYSNQPQHF
>.|.|TRBV7-7|TRBJ2-5
TGTGCTAGCAGCTTCTACCGACTAACGTACCAAGAGACCCAGTACTTC
CASSFYRLTYQETQYF
>TRBD1|.|TRBV11-3|TRBJ2-2
TGTGCCAGCAGTATCGGGCAGGGGGCTAGAACCGGGGAGCTGTTTTTT
CASSIGQGARTGELFF
>TRBD2|.|TRBV5-5|TRBJ2-7
TGTGCCAGCAGCTACCCGCTACGGGGACGGGGGGCCTACGAGCAGTACTTC
CASSYPLRGRGAYEQYF
>.|.|TRBV19|TRBJ2-7
TGTGCCAGTAGTCACAGCACTACCTACGAGCAGTACTTC
CASSHSTTYEQYF
>TRBD2|.|TRBV27|TRBJ2-7
TGTGCCAGCGGACCTAGCGGGAGGGTACCCTACGAGCAGTACTTC
CASGPSGRVPYEQYF
>.|.|TRBV13|TRBJ2-1
TGTGCCAGCAGCTTACGAGTCGGTCCGTACATTGCTGAGCAGTTCTTC
CASSLRVGPYIAEQFF
>TRBD2|.|TRBV5-1|TRBJ2-7
TGCGCCAGCAGCTTGGCGCCTAGCGGGACTCTCGAGCAGTACTTC
CASSLAPSGTLEQYF
>.|.|TRBV5-6|TRBJ1-2
TGTGCCAGCAGCCCGGACAGACTCGATGGCTACACCTTC
CASSPDRLDGYTF
>.|few|TRBV9|TRBJ1-5
TGTGCCAGCAGCGTAGACGGGTTTTACAATCAGCCCCAGCATTTT
CASSVDGFYNQPQHF
>.|.|TRBV18|TRBJ2-1
TGTGCCAGCTCACCAAGCCTAGGAGGGAATGAGCAGTTCTTC
CASSPSLGGNEQFF
>.|.|TRBV2|TRBJ1-6
TGTGCCAGCAGTGCCCTAGGGGTGGGTTCACCCCTCCACTTT
CASSALGVGSPLHF
>.|.|TRBV10-3|TRBJ2-5
TGTGCCATCAGTGAGTTCCGAGGGTTTGGAGAACAAGAGACCCAGTACTTC
CAISEFRGFGEQETQYF
>TRBD2|.|TRBV5-1|TRBJ2-1
TGCGCCAGCAGAGCGGGACTGTATCTATCCGGGCAGTTCTTC
CASRAGLYLSGQFF
>.|.|TRBV7-9|TRBJ1-2
TGTGCCAGCAGCTTAAGTGGCGGACAGTCCTATGGCTACACCTTC
CASSLSGGQSYGYTF
>.|.|TRBV6-5|TRBJ1-3
TGTGCCAGCAGTTACTCTGTCAGAGGCTCTGGAAACACCATATATTTT
CASSYSVRGSGNTIYF
>.|.|TRBV5-1|TRBJ1-1
TGCGCCAGCTCGTCCAGCGAGGGGGAAGCTTTCTTT
CASSSSEGEAFF
>.|once|TRBV6-6|TRBJ2-1
TGTGCCAGCAGCGTTCCGGGACTTCAATACAATGAGCAGTTCTTC
CASSVPGLQYNEQFF